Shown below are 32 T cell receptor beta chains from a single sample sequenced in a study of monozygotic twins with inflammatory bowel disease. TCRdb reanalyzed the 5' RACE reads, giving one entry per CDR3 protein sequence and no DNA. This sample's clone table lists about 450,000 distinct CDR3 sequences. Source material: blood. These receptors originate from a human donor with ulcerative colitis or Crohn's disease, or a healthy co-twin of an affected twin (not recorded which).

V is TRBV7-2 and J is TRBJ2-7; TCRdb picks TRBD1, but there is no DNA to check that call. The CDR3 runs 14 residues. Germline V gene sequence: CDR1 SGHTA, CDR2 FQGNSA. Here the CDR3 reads CASSGGPWGVEQYF.

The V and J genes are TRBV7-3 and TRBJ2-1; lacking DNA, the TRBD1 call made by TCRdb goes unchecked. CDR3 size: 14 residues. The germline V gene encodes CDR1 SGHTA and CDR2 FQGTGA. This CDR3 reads CASSTSDRGGEQFF.

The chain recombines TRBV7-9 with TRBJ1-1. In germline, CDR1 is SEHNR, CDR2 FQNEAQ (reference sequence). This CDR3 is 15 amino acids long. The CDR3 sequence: CASSLASNGDTEAFF.

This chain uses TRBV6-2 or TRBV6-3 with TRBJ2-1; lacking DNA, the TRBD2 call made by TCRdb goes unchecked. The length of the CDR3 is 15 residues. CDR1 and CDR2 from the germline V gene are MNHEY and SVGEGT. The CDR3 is CASSYAPAGVGEQFF.

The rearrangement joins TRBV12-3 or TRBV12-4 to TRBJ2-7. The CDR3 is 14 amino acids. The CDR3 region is CASRPIGSGYEQYF.

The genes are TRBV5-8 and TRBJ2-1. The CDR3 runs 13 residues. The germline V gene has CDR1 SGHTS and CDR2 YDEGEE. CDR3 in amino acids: CASSLYWGNEQFF.

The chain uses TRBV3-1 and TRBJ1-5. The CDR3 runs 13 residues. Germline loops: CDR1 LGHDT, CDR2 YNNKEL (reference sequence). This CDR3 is CASSQRGNQPQHF.

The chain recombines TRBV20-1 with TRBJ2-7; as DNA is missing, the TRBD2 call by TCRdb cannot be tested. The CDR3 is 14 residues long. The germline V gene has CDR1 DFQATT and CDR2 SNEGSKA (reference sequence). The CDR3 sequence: CSARGVAGGLEQYF.

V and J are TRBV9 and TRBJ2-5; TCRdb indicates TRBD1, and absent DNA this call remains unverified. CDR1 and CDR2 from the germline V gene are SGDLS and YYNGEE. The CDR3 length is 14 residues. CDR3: CASSVVGETETQYF. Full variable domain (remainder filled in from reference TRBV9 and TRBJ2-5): DSGVTQTPKHLITATGQRVTLRCSPRSGDLSVYWYQQSLDQGLQFLIQYYNGEERAKGNILERFSAQQFPDLHSELNLSSLELGDSALYFCASSVVGETETQYFGPGTRLLVL.

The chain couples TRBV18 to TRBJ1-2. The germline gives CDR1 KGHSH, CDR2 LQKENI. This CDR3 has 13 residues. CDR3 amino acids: CASSPLAANGYTF.

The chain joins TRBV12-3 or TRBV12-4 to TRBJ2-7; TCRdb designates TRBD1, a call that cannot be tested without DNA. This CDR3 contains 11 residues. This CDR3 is CASSYGIEQYF.

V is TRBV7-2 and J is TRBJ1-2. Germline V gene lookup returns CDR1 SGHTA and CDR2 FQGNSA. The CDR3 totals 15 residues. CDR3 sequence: CASSLTRDSDFGYTF.

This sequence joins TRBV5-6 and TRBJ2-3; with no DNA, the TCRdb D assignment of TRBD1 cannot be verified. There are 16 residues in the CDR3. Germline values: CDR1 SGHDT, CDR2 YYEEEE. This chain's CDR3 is CASSLIWTGGADTQYF.

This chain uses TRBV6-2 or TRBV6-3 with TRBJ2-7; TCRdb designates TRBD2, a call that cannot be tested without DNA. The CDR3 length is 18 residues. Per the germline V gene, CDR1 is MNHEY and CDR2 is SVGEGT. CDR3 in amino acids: CASSYSIGLAGQDYEWYF.

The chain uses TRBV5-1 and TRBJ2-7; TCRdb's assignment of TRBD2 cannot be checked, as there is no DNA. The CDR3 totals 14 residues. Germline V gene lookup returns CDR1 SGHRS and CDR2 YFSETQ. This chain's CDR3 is CASSQLADPYEQYF.

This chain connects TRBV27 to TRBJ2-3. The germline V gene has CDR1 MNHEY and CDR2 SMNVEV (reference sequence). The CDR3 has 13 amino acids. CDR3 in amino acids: CASSTWSTDTQYF.

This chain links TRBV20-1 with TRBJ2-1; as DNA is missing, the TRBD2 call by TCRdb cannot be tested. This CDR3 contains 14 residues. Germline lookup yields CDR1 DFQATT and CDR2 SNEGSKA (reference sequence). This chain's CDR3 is CSALSGRAVNEQFF.

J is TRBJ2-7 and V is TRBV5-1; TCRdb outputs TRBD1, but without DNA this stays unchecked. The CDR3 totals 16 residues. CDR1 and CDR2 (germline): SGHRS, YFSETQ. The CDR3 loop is CASSPTRGQGSYEQYF.

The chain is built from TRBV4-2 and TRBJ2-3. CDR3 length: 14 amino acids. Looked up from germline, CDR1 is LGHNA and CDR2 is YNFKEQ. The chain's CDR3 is CASSHDSSTDTQYF.

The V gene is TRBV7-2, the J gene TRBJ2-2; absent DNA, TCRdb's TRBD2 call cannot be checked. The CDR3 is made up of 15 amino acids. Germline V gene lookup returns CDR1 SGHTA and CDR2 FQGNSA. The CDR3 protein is CASSFRLANTGELFF.

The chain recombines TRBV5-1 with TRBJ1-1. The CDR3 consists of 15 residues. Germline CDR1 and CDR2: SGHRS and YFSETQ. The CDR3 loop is CASSLSGNPNTEAFF.

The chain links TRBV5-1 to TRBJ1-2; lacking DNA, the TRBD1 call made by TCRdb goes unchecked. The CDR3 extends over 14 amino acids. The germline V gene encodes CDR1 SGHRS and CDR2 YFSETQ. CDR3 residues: CASSLKGTGSGYTF.

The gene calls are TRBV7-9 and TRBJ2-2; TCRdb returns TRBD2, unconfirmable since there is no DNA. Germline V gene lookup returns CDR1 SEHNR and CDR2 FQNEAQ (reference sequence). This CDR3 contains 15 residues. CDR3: CASSQSGSNTGELFF.

The CDR3 spells CASSLRTDEQYF. The chain joins TRBV7-8 to TRBJ2-7. The CDR3 spans 12 residues. In germline, CDR1 is SGHVS, CDR2 FQNEAQ.

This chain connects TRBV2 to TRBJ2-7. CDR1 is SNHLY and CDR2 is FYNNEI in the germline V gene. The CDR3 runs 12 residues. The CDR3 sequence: CASSANSYEQYF.

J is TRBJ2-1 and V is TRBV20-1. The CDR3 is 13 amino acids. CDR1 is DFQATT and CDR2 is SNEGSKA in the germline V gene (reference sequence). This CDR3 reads CSARDGRWVEQFF.

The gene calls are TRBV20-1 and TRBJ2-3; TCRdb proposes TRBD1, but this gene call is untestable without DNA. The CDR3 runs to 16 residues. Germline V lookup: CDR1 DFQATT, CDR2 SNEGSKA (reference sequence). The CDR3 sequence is CSARRGGLPGIDTQYF.

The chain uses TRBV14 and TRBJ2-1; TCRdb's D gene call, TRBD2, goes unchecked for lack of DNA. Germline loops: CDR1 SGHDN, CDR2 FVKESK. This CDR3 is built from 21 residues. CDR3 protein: CASSQVGLAGSVFRSYNEQFF.

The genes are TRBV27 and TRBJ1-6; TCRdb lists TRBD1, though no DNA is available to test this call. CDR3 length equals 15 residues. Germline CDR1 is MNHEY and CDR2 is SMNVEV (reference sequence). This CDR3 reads CASSFNQGAGSPLHF.

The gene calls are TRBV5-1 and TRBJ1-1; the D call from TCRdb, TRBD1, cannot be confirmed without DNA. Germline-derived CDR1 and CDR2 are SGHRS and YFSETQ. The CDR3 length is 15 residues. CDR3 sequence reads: CASSGGDRRNTEAFF.

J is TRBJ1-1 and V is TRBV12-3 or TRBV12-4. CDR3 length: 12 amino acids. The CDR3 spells CASTLDGTEAFF.

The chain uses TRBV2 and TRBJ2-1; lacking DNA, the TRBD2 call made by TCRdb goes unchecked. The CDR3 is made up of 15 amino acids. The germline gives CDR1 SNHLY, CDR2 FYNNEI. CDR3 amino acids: CASSELAGSYNEQFF.